The 3 T cell receptor beta chains reported below all come from one sample, sequenced in a study of blood T cell repertoires in COVID-19. Libraries were prepared by immunoSEQ multiplex PCR; TCRdb keeps only in-frame clonotypes and omits some of them. This table has about 220,000 clones, more than 75% appearing once. Sample: peripheral blood. Receptor source: a woman between 65 and 79 years old with COVID-19, enrolled during active disease.

This chain connects TRBV3-1 (or the pseudogene TRBV3-2) to TRBJ1-3; D is uncertain. The germline V and J ends were trimmed by 4 bases and 0 bases, with 7 bases remaining between them. Per germline, CDR1 LGHDT and CDR2 YNNKEL (reference sequence). The CDR3 has 14 residues. CDR3 region: CASSPVRSGNTIYF. CDR3 DNA: TGTGCCAGCAGCCCCGTGCGCTCTGGAAACACCATATATTTT.

The rearrangement uses TRBV27 and TRBJ1-2; 7 bases are a match to TRBD1. This CDR3 is built from 16 residues. Germline CDR1 reads MNHEY; CDR2 reads SMNVEV (reference sequence). J gave up 0 bases and V 4 bases, and 8 bases lay outside the gene matches. DNA for the CDR3: TGTGCCAGCAGTTCTGGGACAGCGCAGCCTAACTATGGCTACACCTTC. This translates into CASSSGTAQPNYGYTF.

J is TRBJ1-4 and V is TRBV6-5; 7 bases are a match to TRBD1. This CDR3 is 14 amino acids long. Germline V gives CDR1 MNHEY, CDR2 SVGAGI. V shed 2 bases and J 8 bases; nucleotides not matched to a gene: 5. CDR3 loop: CASSYAGGGEKLFF. DNA of the CDR3: TGTGCCAGCAGTTACGCAGGGGGAGGAGAAAAACTGTTTTTT.